What follows are 28 T cell receptor beta chains derived from one specimen sequenced in a study of regulatory T cells in long-lasting Graves disease. HTBI primers from iRepertoire and Arm-PCR of CDR3 regions yielded the TCR beta libraries. One entry per CDR3 protein results from TCRdb running MiXCR on the multiplex PCR reads. The table has about 540,000 distinct CDR3 sequences, roughly 14% seen once. As to time point: newly diagnosed GD, antithyroid drugs for less than 3 months. RNA isolated from PBMCs was used to make the TCR library. The same sample was also studied in work on T cells in Graves' hyperthyroidism and ophthalmopathy.

Source: peripheral blood mononuclear cells (PBMCs), taken at new diagnosis, from a patient treated with antithyroid drugs. The receptor set was obtained from a man between 25 and 39 years old with Graves disease.

The J gene is TRBJ1-2, the V gene TRBV28; D perhaps matches TRBD1 (6 bases). The CDR3 runs 14 residues. Trimming shortened V by 5 bases and J by 4 bases, and 14 bases separated the two germline ends. CDR1 MDHEN and CDR2 SYDVKM come from the germline V gene. CDR3 DNA: TGTGCCAGCAGTGGGGGCACCGGAGTCTATGGCTACACCTTC. This codes for CASSGGTGVYGYTF.

This clonotype was detected ten times or more. The chain joins TRBV7-9 to TRBJ2-7; TRBD2 agrees at 10 bases. CDR3 length equals 16 residues. The germline V gene encodes CDR1 SEHNR and CDR2 FQNEAQ (reference sequence). The J segment lost 0 bases and the V segment lost 3 bases, leaving 5 bases of the junction unmatched. The CDR3 sequence is CASSFLAGGHSYEQYF. The CDR3 nucleotides are TGTGCCAGCAGCTTCTTAGCGGGAGGTCACTCCTACGAGCAGTACTTC.

The table lists this clonotype with many counts. The chain couples TRBV15 to TRBJ2-1, with D perhaps given as TRBD1 or TRBD2 (5 bases each). Between the trimmed V and J ends, which lost 6 bases and 12 bases, there was a span of 18 bases. Germline V lookup: CDR1 LNHNV, CDR2 YYDKDF (reference sequence). The length of the CDR3 is 13 residues. The CDR3 region is CATRETVGPRQFF. CDR3 nucleotides: TGTGCCACCAGAGAGACGGTGGGACCAAGGCAGTTCTTC.

This clonotype was seen at least ten times. DNA for the CDR3: TGCAGTGCTAGAGATAAGGCCATGAACACTGAAGCTTTCTTT. It specifies CSARDKAMNTEAFF. This chain joins TRBV20-1 and TRBJ1-1; D unclear. The V gene lost 0 bases and the J gene lost 0 bases, with 8 bases spanning the gap. Germline-derived CDR1 and CDR2 are DFQATT and SNEGSKA (reference sequence). The CDR3 extends over 14 amino acids.

The chain employs TRBV11-2 and TRBJ2-1; weak D call: TRBD1 (6 bases). CDR1 and CDR2 from the germline V gene are SGHAT and FQNNGV. This CDR3 is built from 16 residues. Trimming shortened V by 5 bases and J by 6 bases, and 20 bases separated the two germline ends. The CDR3 DNA sequence: TGTGCCAGCAGCCTACGCCCGGACAGTGGGCGCAATGAGCAGTTCTTC. It yields the protein CASSLRPDSGRNEQFF.

The gene calls are TRBV20-1 and TRBJ2-5; D is ambiguous. CDR1 and CDR2 (germline): DFQATT, SNEGSKA (reference sequence). This CDR3 comprises 12 residues. V shed 3 bases and J shed 7 bases, with 12 bases lying between them. CDR3 amino acids: CSASIVTSTQYF. The CDR3 nucleotides are TGCAGTGCTAGTATAGTTACCTCGACCCAGTACTTC.

The chain is built from TRBV15 and TRBJ2-5; D is unclear. Trimming removed 0 bases at V and 2 bases at J, with 13 bases between. This CDR3 has 16 residues. Germline CDR1 reads LNHNV; CDR2 reads YYDKDF (reference sequence). Here the CDR3 DNA reads TGTGCCACCAGCAGAGAAGGAACGGGTAGTCAAGAGACCCAGTACTTC. Protein sequence: CATSREGTGSQETQYF.

This clonotype came up many times. This rearrangement joins TRBV29-1 to TRBJ2-3; D uncertain. The germline V gene has CDR1 SQVTM and CDR2 ANQGSEA. The CDR3 has 12 residues. V lost 7 bases, J lost 4 bases, and 12 bases lay in between. DNA for the CDR3: TGCAGCGGTCATGAGTACTCAGATACGCAGTATTTT. It yields the protein CSGHEYSDTQYF.

This clonotype was observed a single time. This may arise from a read error, as a much more abundant clone is one base away. V usage is TRBV12-3 or TRBV12-4 and J usage is TRBJ2-1; the match to TRBD2 covers 15 bases. CDR3 length: 17 amino acids. The trim removed 5 bases at V and 7 bases at J, leaving 9 bases unmatched. As DNA, the CDR3 is TGTGCCAGCAGTAGGACTAGCGGGAGGGATTTCAAGAATGAGCAGTTCTTC. Translated: CASSRTSGRDFKNEQFF.

This clonotype was counted at least ten times. The chain carries TRBV11-2 and TRBJ2-3; D not resolved. This CDR3 has 14 residues. The V end lost 4 bases, the J end lost 9 bases, and 17 bases lay between the germline ends. Germline-derived CDR1 and CDR2 are SGHAT and FQNNGV. The CDR3 is CASSSLLGRNTQYF. For the CDR3, the DNA is TGTGCCAGCAGCTCCCTCCTAGGTAGGAACACGCAGTATTTT.

The table lists this clonotype with many counts. The CDR3: CASGGAVLREQFF. DNA for the CDR3: TGTGCTAGTGGGGGGGCAGTCCTGAGGGAGCAGTTCTTC. The chain carries TRBV12-5 and TRBJ2-1, with a possible D match to TRBD1 (6 bases). From germline, CDR1 is LGHNT and CDR2 FRNRAP. V was cut by 6 bases and J by 10 bases, with 16 bases left in between. This CDR3 has 13 residues.

Ten or more counts support this clonotype. The J gene is TRBJ2-5, the V gene TRBV28; TRBD1 agrees at 9 bases. J lost 1 base, V lost 5 bases, and 11 bases had no gene match. There are 17 residues in the CDR3. The V gene's germline CDR1 is MDHEN and CDR2 SYDVKM. CDR3: CASSTLGQGWVQETQYF. In DNA form, the CDR3 reads TGTGCCAGCAGTACCTTAGGACAGGGGTGGGTCCAAGAGACCCAGTACTTC. Full variable domain (rest looked up from reference TRBV28 and TRBJ2-5): DVKVTQSSRYLVKRTGEKVFLECVQDMDHENMFWYRQDPGLGLRLIYFSYDVKMKEKGDIPEGYSVSREKKERFSLILESASTNQTSMYLCASSTLGQGWVQETQYFGPGTRLLVL.

The chain employs TRBV30 and TRBJ2-7, with 9 nucleotides matching TRBD1. Germline-derived CDR1 and CDR2 are GTSNPN and SVGIG (reference sequence). J was trimmed by 2 bases and V by 6 bases; bases with no gene match: 2. The CDR3 has 12 amino acids. The CDR3 DNA is TGTGCCTGCGGGACAGGGCCCTACGAGCAGTACTTC. Its translation is CACGTGPYEQYF.

This clonotype was seen many times. This chain uses TRBV9 with TRBJ2-3; TRBD2 matches at 16 bases. Trimming removed 4 bases from V and 6 bases from J; junction bases left unmatched: 5. Germline lookup yields CDR1 SGDLS and CDR2 YYNGEE. The CDR3 totals 16 residues. The CDR3 DNA is TGTGCCAGCAGCACGGGACTAGCGGGAGGGCAGGATACGCAGTATTTT. Translation gives CASSTGLAGGQDTQYF.

This clonotype showed up many times. CDR3 DNA sequence: TGTGCCAGCGGCGGGGCGGGACTCTACAATGAGCAGTTCTTC. It is translated as CASGGAGLYNEQFF. The rearrangement links TRBV7-2 to TRBJ2-1; the D gene is possibly TRBD2 (6 bases). The CDR3 extends over 14 amino acids. V lost 8 bases, J lost 3 bases, and 14 bases lay in between. From germline, CDR1 is SGHTA and CDR2 FQGNSA.

V usage is TRBV4-1 and J usage is TRBJ2-3; D perhaps matches TRBD2 (6 bases). The CDR3 runs 16 residues. The V and J ends lost 5 bases and 2 bases respectively, with 17 bases between them. CDR1 is MGHRA, CDR2 YSYEKL, per germline. The CDR3 is CASSSNRLVNTDTQYF. CDR3 sequence (DNA): TGCGCCAGCAGCTCAAACCGACTAGTAAACACAGATACGCAGTATTTT.

This clonotype was detected ten times or more. The V and J genes are TRBV12-5 and TRBJ1-5; possible D gene TRBD1, 5 bases. The CDR3 runs to 13 residues. Germline V gene sequence: CDR1 LGHNT, CDR2 FRNRAP. Trimming took off 2 bases at V and 5 bases at J, with 7 bases between the two ends. CDR3: CASGLWGDQPQHF. The CDR3 DNA reads as TGTGCTAGTGGTTTGTGGGGGGATCAGCCCCAGCATTTT.

The rearrangement joins TRBV6-2 or TRBV6-3 to TRBJ2-1; D is perhaps TRBD1 (7 bases). This CDR3 has 15 amino acids. V was clipped by 4 bases and J by 11 bases, with 21 bases between them. Germline loops: CDR1 MNHEY, CDR2 SVGEGT. The CDR3 here is CASSSGQLGTPKQFF. The CDR3 DNA reads TGTGCCAGCAGTTCGGGACAGCTCGGGACTCCAAAGCAGTTCTTC.

This clonotype was detected a few times. This chain joins TRBV10-3 and TRBJ2-5, with TRBD2 matching over 12 bases. CDR3 size: 16 residues. J lost 4 bases, V lost 2 bases, and 5 bases had no gene match. Germline-derived CDR1 and CDR2 are ENHRY and SYGVKD. CDR3 bases: TGTGCCATCAGTGAGACCCTAGCGGGAGGGTTAGAGACCCAGTACTTC. Translation gives CAISETLAGGLETQYF.

This chain joins TRBV20-1 and TRBJ2-7, with TRBD2 identical over 11 bases. V was pared by 0 bases and J by 5 bases, with 3 bases of the junction left unmatched. The CDR3 covers 14 residues. Germline V gene sequence: CDR1 DFQATT, CDR2 SNEGSKA (reference sequence). The CDR3 sequence is CSARDTSGSHEQYF. The CDR3 nucleotides read TGCAGTGCTAGAGATACTAGCGGGAGTCACGAGCAGTACTTC.

This clonotype has ten or more counts. The V and J genes are TRBV7-2 and TRBJ1-2; D is ambiguous. V was trimmed by 2 bases and J by 2 bases, leaving 18 bases between them. From germline, CDR1 is SGHTA and CDR2 FQGNSA. CDR3 size: 17 residues. The CDR3 DNA follows: TGTGCCAGCAGCTTATCCTTCAGCCTCGCACTAAACTATGGCTACACCTTC. This translates into CASSLSFSLALNYGYTF.

This clonotype was observed many times. The chain carries TRBV12-3 or TRBV12-4 and TRBJ2-7; weak D call: TRBD1 (5 bases). CDR3 length equals 15 residues. V was shortened by 2 bases and J by 6 bases, with 17 bases between the two germline ends. The CDR3 sequence: CASSLMGPGSSEQYF. CDR3 nucleotides: TGTGCCAGCAGTTTAATGGGGCCTGGTTCTTCCGAGCAGTACTTC.

This clonotype was observed at least ten times. V usage is TRBV24-1 and J usage is TRBJ2-2, with TRBD1 identical over 11 bases. This CDR3 spans 18 amino acids. Germline CDR1 and CDR2: KGHDR and SFDVKD. Germline trimming cut 4 bases from V and 4 bases from J; bases unmatched to any gene: 10. The CDR3 is CATSDPGQGGLPTGELFF. The CDR3, as DNA: TGTGCCACCAGTGACCCGGGACAGGGGGGGCTACCCACCGGGGAGCTGTTTTTT.

Details on this clonotype: With a much larger clone just one base away, this may be a read error. V and J are TRBV7-8 and TRBJ2-1; the match to TRBD2 covers 12 bases. The CDR3 runs to 16 residues. J gave up 8 bases and V 4 bases, and 9 bases lay outside the gene matches. Germline CDR1 and CDR2: SGHVS and FQNEAQ. CDR3 sequence reads: CASSWGLAGHNDEQFF. Here the CDR3 DNA reads TGTGCCAGCAGCTGGGGACTAGCGGGCCACAACGATGAGCAGTTCTTC.

This sequence joins TRBV18 and TRBJ1-6; 9 bases are shared with TRBD1. Germline values: CDR1 KGHSH, CDR2 LQKENI. J was trimmed by 8 bases and V by 1 base; bases with no gene match: 3. The CDR3 runs to 15 residues. The CDR3 reads CASSPQGQGDSPLHF. DNA of the CDR3: TGTGCCAGCTCACCACAGGGACAGGGTGATTCACCCCTCCACTTT. The full variable domain, its missing parts supplied by reference TRBV18 and TRBJ1-6, is NAGVMQNPRHLVRRRGQEARLRCSPMKGHSHVYWYRQLPEEGLKFMVYLQKENIIDESGMPKERFSAEFPKEGPSILRIQQVVRGDSAAYFCASSPQGQGDSPLHFGNGTRLTVT.

There are a few counts of this clonotype. This chain's CDR3 is CSAQGGETNEKLFF. CDR3 in DNA: TGCAGTGCCCAAGGGGGGGAAACTAATGAAAAACTGTTTTTT. The V gene is TRBV20-1, the J gene TRBJ1-4, with D possibly matching TRBD1 (6 bases). The V end was cut by 6 bases, the J end by 1 base, with 12 bases between. This CDR3 region has 14 residues. The germline V gene encodes CDR1 DFQATT and CDR2 SNEGSKA (reference sequence).

This clonotype was found many times. This sequence joins TRBV20-1 and TRBJ2-3; D is unresolved. The CDR3 is made up of 11 amino acids. V gave up 6 bases and J gave up 7 bases, with 11 bases separating them. The germline V gene has CDR1 DFQATT and CDR2 SNEGSKA (reference sequence). CDR3 sequence (DNA): TGCAGTGCCCGACCGGAGAATACGCAGTATTTT. It translates to CSARPENTQYF.

This clonotype was picked up a small number of times. V gene TRBV20-1 combines with J gene TRBJ1-5; D unresolved. The CDR3 is made up of 9 amino acids. CDR1 is DFQATT and CDR2 is SNEGSKA in the germline V gene (reference sequence). V lost 6 bases, J lost 10 bases, and 7 bases lay in between. The chain's CDR3 is CSANYPQHF. The DNA of the CDR3 is TGCAGTGCCAACTACCCCCAGCATTTT.